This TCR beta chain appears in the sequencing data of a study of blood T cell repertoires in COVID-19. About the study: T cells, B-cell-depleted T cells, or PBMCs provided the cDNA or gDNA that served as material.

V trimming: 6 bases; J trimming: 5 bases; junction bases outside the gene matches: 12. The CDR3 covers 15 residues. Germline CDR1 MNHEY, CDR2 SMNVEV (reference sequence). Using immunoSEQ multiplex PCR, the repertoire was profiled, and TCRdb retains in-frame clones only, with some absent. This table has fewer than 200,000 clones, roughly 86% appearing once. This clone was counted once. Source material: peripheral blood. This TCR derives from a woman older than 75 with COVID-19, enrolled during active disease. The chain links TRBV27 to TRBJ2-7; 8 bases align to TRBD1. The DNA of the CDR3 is TGTGCCAGCAGCCTAGATGGACAGGGTAGGAACGAGCAGTACTTC. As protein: CASSLDGQGRNEQYF.